This T cell receptor beta chain was sequenced in a study of early T cells in non-severe SARS-CoV-2 infection. Study-level background: Investigators sequenced bulk RNA drawn from unsorted whole blood, and chains remained unpaired.

TCRdb re-called the 5' RACE reads with MiXCR, one entry per CDR3 protein. This sample has over 85,000 distinct CDR3 sequences, with roughly 15% found just once. The table lists this clonotype with a few counts. Germline V gene sequence: CDR1 MNHEY, CDR2 SVGAGI. CDR3 length: 13 amino acids. V shed 1 base and J shed 6 bases, with 4 bases lying between them. This rearrangement joins TRBV6-5 to TRBJ1-6; D is ambiguous. This receptor was identified in an adult who was a healthcare worker with PCR-confirmed SARS-CoV-2 infection or an uninfected control (not recorded which). Sequencing was carried out using whole blood. CDR3 in amino acids: CASSYLSNSPLHF. CDR3 nucleotides: TGTGCCAGCAGTTACTTGTCTAATTCACCCCTCCACTTT.